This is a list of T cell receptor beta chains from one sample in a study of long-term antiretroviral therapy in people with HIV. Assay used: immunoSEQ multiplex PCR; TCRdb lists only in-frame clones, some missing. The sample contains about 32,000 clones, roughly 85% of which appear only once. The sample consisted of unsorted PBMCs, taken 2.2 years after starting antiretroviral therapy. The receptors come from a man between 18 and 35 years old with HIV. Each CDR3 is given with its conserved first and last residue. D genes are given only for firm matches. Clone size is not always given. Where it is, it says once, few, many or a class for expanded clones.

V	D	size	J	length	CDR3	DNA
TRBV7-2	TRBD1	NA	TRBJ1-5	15	CASSWDRVSNQPQHF	TGTGCCAGCAGCTGGGACAGGGTTAGCAATCAGCCCCAGCATTTT
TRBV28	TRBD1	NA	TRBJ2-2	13	CASSSLGQGWMFF	TGTGCCAGCAGTTCACTCGGACAGGGGTGGATGTTTTTT
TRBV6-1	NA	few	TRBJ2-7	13	CASSQDGFYEQYF	TGTGCCAGCAGCCAGGACGGGTTCTACGAGCAGTACTTC
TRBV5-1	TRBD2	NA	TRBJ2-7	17	CASSGGLAGVSSYEQYF	TGCGCCAGCAGCGGGGGACTAGCGGGGGTCAGCTCCTACGAGCAGTACTTC
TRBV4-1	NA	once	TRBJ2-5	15	CASSQEGRGGETQYF	TGCGCCAGCAGCCAAGAAGGGAGGGGGGGAGAGACCCAGTACTTC
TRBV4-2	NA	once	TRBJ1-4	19	CASSQDPAGTHLNNEKLFF	TGTGCCAGCAGCCAAGATCCCGCAGGGACCCACCTCAATAATGAAAAACTGTTTTTT
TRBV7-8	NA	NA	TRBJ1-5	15	CASGVYPGTAQPQHF	TGTGCCAGCGGAGTATATCCAGGGACGGCTCAGCCCCAGCATTTT
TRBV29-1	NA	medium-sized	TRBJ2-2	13	CSVENLNTGELFF	TGCAGCGTTGAAAACCTCAACACCGGGGAGCTGTTTTTT
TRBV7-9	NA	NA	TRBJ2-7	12	CASSAISYEQYF	TGTGCCAGCAGCGCGATCTCCTACGAGCAGTACTTC
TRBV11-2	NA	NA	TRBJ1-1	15	CASSYPGGENTEAFF	TGTGCCAGCAGCTACCCGGGGGGGGAGAACACTGAAGCTTTCTTT
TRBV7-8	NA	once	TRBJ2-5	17	CASSLVRAGEYQETQYF	TGTGCCAGCAGCTTAGTCAGAGCAGGGGAGTACCAAGAGACCCAGTACTTC
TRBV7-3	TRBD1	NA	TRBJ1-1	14	CASRNTGGFTEAFF	TGTGCCAGCAGGAACACAGGGGGTTTCACTGAAGCTTTCTTT
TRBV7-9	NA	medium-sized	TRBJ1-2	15	CASSSSRDGAYGYTF	TGTGCCAGCAGCTCGAGTCGGGACGGGGCCTATGGCTACACCTTC
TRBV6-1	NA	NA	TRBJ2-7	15	CASSEAIANSYEQYF	TGTGCCAGCAGTGAAGCGATAGCGAACTCCTACGAGCAGTACTTC
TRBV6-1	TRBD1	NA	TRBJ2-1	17	CASSGAPGQGHYNEQFF	TGTGCCAGCAGTGGGGCTCCGGGACAGGGGCACTACAATGAGCAGTTCTTC
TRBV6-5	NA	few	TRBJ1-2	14	CASRLEGDNYGYTF	TGTGCCAGCAGACTTGAAGGGGATAACTATGGCTACACCTTC
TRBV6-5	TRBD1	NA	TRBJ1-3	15	CASSPTGGRRNTIYF	TGTGCCAGCAGCCCAACAGGGGGCCGGAGAAACACCATATATTTT
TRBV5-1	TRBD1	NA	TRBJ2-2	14	CASRQQGITGELFF	TGCGCCAGCAGACAACAGGGGATCACCGGGGAGCTGTTTTTT
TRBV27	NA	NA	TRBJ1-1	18	CASSFRLRRGAQGTEAFF	TGTGCCAGCAGTTTCCGACTCAGGCGGGGGGCGCAGGGCACTGAAGCTTTCTTT
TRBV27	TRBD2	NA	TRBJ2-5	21	CASKPTGYGTSGRYPQETQYF	TGTGCCAGCAAACCGACAGGATACGGGACTAGCGGGAGGTACCCCCAAGAGACCCAGTACTTC
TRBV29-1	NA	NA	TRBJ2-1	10	CSVVRDEQFF	TGCAGCGTCGTCAGAGATGAGCAGTTCTTC
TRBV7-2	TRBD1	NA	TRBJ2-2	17	CASSLNRDRANTGELFF	TGTGCCAGCAGCTTGAACCGGGACAGGGCGAACACCGGGGAGCTGTTTTTT
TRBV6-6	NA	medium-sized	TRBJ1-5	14	CASGGGGLYQPQHF	TGTGCCAGCGGGGGCGGGGGGCTCTATCAGCCCCAGCATTTT
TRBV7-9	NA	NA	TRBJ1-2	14	CASSSTGVNYGYTF	TGTGCCAGCAGCTCGACAGGAGTTAACTATGGCTACACCTTC
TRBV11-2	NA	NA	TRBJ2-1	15	CASSFISGTRVEQFF	TGTGCCAGCAGCTTCATAAGCGGGACAAGGGTTGAGCAGTTCTTC
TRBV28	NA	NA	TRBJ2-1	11	CASSFPDEQFF	TGTGCCAGCAGTTTCCCTGATGAGCAGTTCTTC
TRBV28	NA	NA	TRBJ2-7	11	CASREVYEQYF	TGTGCCAGCAGAGAGGTCTACGAGCAGTACTTC
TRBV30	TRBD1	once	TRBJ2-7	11	CAWRNRGEQYF	TGTGCCTGGAGAAACAGGGGCGAGCAGTACTTC
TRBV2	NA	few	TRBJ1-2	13	CASRKEGGTGYTF	TGTGCCAGCAGGAAAGAAGGGGGAACCGGCTACACCTTC
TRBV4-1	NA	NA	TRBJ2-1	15	CASSQAELLTGEQFF	TGCGCCAGCAGCCAAGCTGAATTACTCACAGGTGAGCAGTTCTTC
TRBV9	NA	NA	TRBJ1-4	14	CASSAQGRNEKLFF	TGTGCCAGCAGCGCCCAGGGTAGGAATGAAAAACTGTTTTTT
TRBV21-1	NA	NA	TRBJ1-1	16	CASSRWPAPMSAEAFF	TGTGCCAGCAGCCGCTGGCCCGCACCTATGAGTGCTGAAGCTTTCTTT
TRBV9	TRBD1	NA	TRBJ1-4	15	CASSPSTGDFGKLFF	TGTGCCAGCAGCCCCTCGACAGGGGATTTCGGAAAACTGTTTTTT
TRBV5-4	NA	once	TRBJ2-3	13	CASRTDGADTQYF	TGTGCCAGCAGAACTGACGGGGCAGATACGCAGTATTTT